This T cell receptor (beta chain) derives from a study of blood T cell repertoires in COVID-19. Study at large: Spain, Italy and the United States supplied samples that represented acute and convalescent COVID-19. The analysed material was cDNA or gDNA that came from T cells, B-cell-depleted T cells, or PBMCs.

This CDR3 spans 13 amino acids. Trimming took off 7 bases at V and 4 bases at J, with 13 bases between the two ends. Germline CDR1 and CDR2: MGHDK and SYGVNS. In the original workflow: By means of reference gene primer amplification, nucleated cell counts were estimated. TCRdb's copy holds only in-frame clones and misses some; the assay was immunoSEQ multiplex PCR. The V and J calls and clone size were taken over from that table, and D and trimming were inferred from the DNA. The top ten hold 5% of the sample, which has approximately 51,000 clones, about 85% seen once. This receptor was identified in a man aged 40-49 years with active COVID-19. Sequencing used peripheral blood. The rearrangement links TRBV25-1 to TRBJ1-1, with D possibly being TRBD1 (5 bases). CDR3 sequence: CASTVTRVTEAFF. Written as DNA, the CDR3 is TGTGCCAGCACTGTAACCAGGGTCACTGAAGCTTTCTTT.